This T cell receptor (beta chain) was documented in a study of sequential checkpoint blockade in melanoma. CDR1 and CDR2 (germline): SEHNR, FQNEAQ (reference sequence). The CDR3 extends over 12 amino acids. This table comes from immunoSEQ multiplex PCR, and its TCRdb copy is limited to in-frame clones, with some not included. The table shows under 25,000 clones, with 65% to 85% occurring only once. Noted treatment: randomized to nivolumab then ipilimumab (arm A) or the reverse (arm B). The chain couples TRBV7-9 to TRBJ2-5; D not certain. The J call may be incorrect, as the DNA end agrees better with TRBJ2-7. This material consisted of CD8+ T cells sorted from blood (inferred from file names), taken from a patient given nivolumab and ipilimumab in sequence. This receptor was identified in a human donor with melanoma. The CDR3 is CASSIADYEQYF. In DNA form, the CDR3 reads TGTGCCAGCAGCATCGCTGACTACGAGCAGTACTTC.